Below are 31 T cell receptor beta chains sequenced from a single sample in a study of molecular identifiers for immune sequencing clone quantification (dated by TCRdb to 2016 to 2018). The library relied on PCR. The sequencer listed for this sample is Illumina HiSeq 4000. TCRdb redid the processing of the public reads, applying fastp at Q25 and MiXCR, and retained in-frame beta chains. Every entry covers one CDR3 protein and lists the most common genes and DNA from its rows. Here the sample has under 600,000 distinct CDR3 sequences; over 20% occur a single time. The ten largest clones capture 0.84% of the sample. Sequencing used naive CD8+ T cells from blood, with Jurkat cell RNA spiked in. Read against the paper, the sample's cell subset or site label means: FACS-sorted CD8+CD4-CCR7+CD45RA+ naive T cells. Receptors were obtained from a human donor in good health. Some libraries in this study had Jurkat cell RNA spiked in.

The rearrangement links TRBV5-1 to TRBJ1-1; TRBD1 might be the D (6 bases). CDR3 size: 15 residues. The V and J ends lost 2 bases and 4 bases respectively, with 15 bases between them. The germline V gene encodes CDR1 SGHRS and CDR2 YFSETQ. This CDR3 reads CASSFVNRESTEAFF. CDR3 nucleotides: TGCGCCAGCAGCTTCGTAAACAGGGAAAGCACTGAAGCTTTCTTT.

For this clonotype: Sequence at one end of the junction differs from germline and may be a read error. The chain is built from TRBV7-7 and TRBJ2-1; 7 nucleotides line up with TRBD1. The germline V gene has CDR1 SSHAT and CDR2 FNYEAQ (reference sequence). CDR3 size: 13 residues. The CDR3 DNA follows: TGTGCTAGCAGCTACACAACAGGGGAAGAGCAGTTCTTC. Protein product: CASSYTTGEEQFF.

This clonotype was picked up many times. This chain connects TRBV7-9 to TRBJ1-6, with TRBD1 matching over 8 bases. V lost 5 bases to trimming and J lost 10 bases; unmatched junction nucleotides: 7. CDR1 and CDR2 from the germline V gene are SEHNR and FQNEAQ (reference sequence). This CDR3 spans 14 amino acids. CDR3 DNA: TGTGCCAGCAGCCCCGGACAGGGAAGCTCACCCCTCCACTTT. It translates to CASSPGQGSSPLHF.

About this clonotype itself: Since a much larger clone is just one base distant, this may be a read error. The rearrangement joins TRBV29-1 to TRBJ2-2, with D perhaps given as TRBD1 or TRBD2 (6 bases each). The CDR3 consists of 13 residues. The germline gives CDR1 SQVTM, CDR2 ANQGSEA. CDR3 amino acids: CGVPIRGGGELFF. The DNA of the CDR3 is TGCGGCGTTCCGATCAGGGGAGGCGGGGAGCTGTTTTTT.

This clonotype was picked up many times. CDR3 in DNA: TGTGCTAGTGCTTCCATTCCGGGACAGGGATTGGGAGATACGCAGTATTTT. This translates into CASASIPGQGLGDTQYF. The chain has TRBV12-5 and TRBJ2-3, with 9 bases that match TRBD1. Germline lookup yields CDR1 LGHNT and CDR2 FRNRAP. This CDR3 has 17 amino acids. The junction had 16 bases not matched to a gene; V was cut back by 7 bases and J by 5 bases.

This clonotype is a singleton in its sample. DNA of the CDR3: TGTGCCAGCAGCGTTACGAGTAATCAGCCCCAGCATTTT. Its protein is CASSVTSNQPQHF. This chain uses TRBV7-8 with TRBJ1-5; D is uncertain. Germline values: CDR1 SGHVS, CDR2 FQNEAQ. This CDR3 is built from 13 residues. Trimming took 5 bases from V and 4 from J, leaving 9 bases between them. The full variable domain, in which reference TRBV7-8 and TRBJ1-5 provide the parts outside the CDR3, is GAGVSQSPRYKVAKRGQDVALRCDPISGHVSLFWYQQALGQGPEFLTYFQNEAQLDKSGLPSDRFFAERPEGSVSTLKIQRTQQEDSAVYLCASSVTSNQPQHFGDGTRLSIL.

J is TRBJ2-1 and V is TRBV29-1; 9 nucleotides line up with TRBD2. Trimming cost V 6 bases and J 1 base; bases outside gene matches: 4. Germline loops: CDR1 SQVTM, CDR2 ANQGSEA. The CDR3 spans 14 residues. The DNA for the CDR3 is TGCAGCGTCGGAGCGGGAGGATCCTACAATGAGCAGTTCTTC. Translating it yields CSVGAGGSYNEQFF.

This clonotype was seen repeatedly, ten times or more. The rearrangement links TRBV24-1 to TRBJ2-7, with 8 bases matching TRBD2. Losses at the gene ends were 3 bases for V and 0 bases for J; bases not matched to a gene: 3. This CDR3 region has 15 residues. CDR1 is KGHDR and CDR2 is SFDVKD in the germline V gene. The CDR3 loop reads CATSDDAGGSYEQYF. CDR3 bases: TGTGCCACCAGTGATGACGCGGGAGGCTCCTACGAGCAGTACTTC.

Details on this clonotype: Mismatch with germline at one junction end may stem from a read error. The V gene is TRBV5-6, the J gene TRBJ1-1; 7 bases map to TRBD1. Germline V CDR1 and CDR2: SGHDT, YYEEEE. The CDR3 is 14 amino acids. CDR3 coding DNA: TGTGTCAGCAGCTTGACAGGGATGAACACTGAAGCTTTCTTT. Translated, it gives CVSSLTGMNTEAFF.

V gene TRBV6-5 combines with J gene TRBJ1-5; TRBD1 is a possible D gene (6 bases). Germline CDR1 is MNHEY and CDR2 is SVGAGI. V gave up 5 bases and J gave up 1 base, with 9 bases separating them. The CDR3 consists of 14 residues. The CDR3 here is CASSQGSSNQPQHF. In nucleotides, the CDR3 is TGTGCCAGCAGTCAGGGGTCGAGCAATCAGCCCCAGCATTTT.

Comments on this clonotype: A much bigger clone sits one base away, suggesting this may be a read error. The CDR3 DNA sequence: TGTGCCAGCAGTGAAGACAGGGGTCGAGAGACCCAGTACTTC. Protein: CASSEDRGRETQYF. The chain carries TRBV2 and TRBJ2-5, with 7 bases matching TRBD1. Trimming removed 1 base from V and 4 bases from J; junction bases left unmatched: 3. CDR3 length: 14 residues. Germline CDR1 is SNHLY and CDR2 is FYNNEI. Based on the CDR3 plus reference TRBV2 and TRBJ2-5, the full variable domain is EPEVTQTPSHQVTQMGQEVILRCVPISNHLYFYWYRQILGQKVEFLVSFYNNEISEKSEIFDDQFSVERPDGSNFTLKIRSTKLEDSAMYFCASSEDRGRETQYFGPGTRLLVL.

The genes are TRBV7-6 and TRBJ2-7; 10 positions agree with TRBD1. Germline V gene sequence: CDR1 SGHVS, CDR2 FNYEAQ. The length of the CDR3 is 13 residues. V was clipped by 4 bases and J by 9 bases; unmatched bases: 6. CDR3 nucleotide sequence: TGTGCCAGCAGCTCGACAGGGGGCGGCGGGCAGTACTTC. The encoded protein is CASSSTGGGGQYF.

This clonotype was recorded at least ten times. The chain combines TRBV12-3 or TRBV12-4 with TRBJ2-3; 8 nucleotides agree with TRBD2. V shed 7 bases and J 8 bases; nucleotides not matched to a gene: 11. CDR3 length equals 14 residues. The DNA for the CDR3 is TGTGCCAGCATCCAGGGCAGCGGGAGCGGTACGCAGTATTTT. It codes for CASIQGSGSGTQYF.

This clonotype came up many times. The chain joins TRBV7-9 to TRBJ2-4; D is perhaps TRBD2 (6 bases). CDR3 size: 16 residues. V lost 5 bases, J lost 0 bases, and 14 bases lay in between. The germline V gene has CDR1 SEHNR and CDR2 FQNEAQ (reference sequence). The DNA of the CDR3 is TGTGCCAGCAGCCGCACGGACGGGGGAGCCAAAAACATTCAGTACTTC. This gives the protein CASSRTDGGAKNIQYF.

This clonotype was observed at least ten times. The chain uses TRBV28 and TRBJ2-3, with D unclear. The germline V and J ends were trimmed by 6 bases and 2 bases, with 3 bases remaining between them. The CDR3 extends over 11 amino acids. In germline, CDR1 is MDHEN, CDR2 SYDVKM. The CDR3 DNA sequence: TGTGCCAGCAGCTTCACAGATACGCAGTATTTT. Protein: CASSFTDTQYF.

A note on this clonotype: This may stem from a read error, because a much larger clone lies one nucleotide away. This chain links TRBV4-3 with TRBJ2-7, with D possibly being TRBD2 (6 bases). The CDR3 has 15 amino acids. V lost 2 bases to trimming and J lost 3 bases, with 14 bases between them. The V gene's germline CDR1 is LGHNA and CDR2 YSLEER. CDR3 coding DNA: TGCGCCAGCAGCCAATATCCGGGGGTCGGCTACGAGCAGTACTTC. Protein: CASSQYPGVGYEQYF.

This clonotype was counted at least ten times. This chain connects TRBV3-1 to TRBJ2-2, with 7 bases identical to TRBD1. The CDR3 length is 16 residues. V was pared by 2 bases and J by 4 bases, with 7 bases of the junction left unmatched. Germline values: CDR1 LGHDT, CDR2 YNNKEL (reference sequence). CDR3 in amino acids: CASSQYTGVATGELFF. The CDR3 DNA is TGTGCCAGCAGCCAATATACAGGGGTTGCCACCGGGGAGCTGTTTTTT.

With respect to this clonotype: The CDR3 carries no conserved terminal phenylalanine or tryptophan, so it likely arises from a read error. The J gene is TRBJ1-1, the V gene TRBV4-3; tentative D call: TRBD1 (5 bases). The germline CDR1 and CDR2 sequences are LGHNA and YSLEER. V was cut by 5 bases and J by 5 bases, with 18 bases left in between. CDR3 length: 15 residues. The CDR3 DNA sequence: TGCGCCAGCAGCTTTGAGACGGGAGGGGTGACTGAAGCTTTCCTT. This sequence encodes CASSFETGGVTEAFL.

The V call is TRBV6-5, the J call TRBJ2-2; a possible D gene is TRBD1 (5 bases). CDR1 and CDR2 (germline): MNHEY, SVGAGI. Trimming removed 0 bases from V and 5 bases from J, with 10 bases in between. This CDR3 spans 15 amino acids. The CDR3 region is CASSYSSAGTGELFF. The CDR3 DNA is TGTGCCAGCAGTTACTCGTCGGCAGGGACCGGGGAGCTGTTTTTT.

This chain connects TRBV9 to TRBJ2-3; D might be TRBD1 or TRBD2, each matching 5 bases. The CDR3 covers 19 residues. Trimming shortened V by 0 bases and J by 2 bases, and 22 bases separated the two germline ends. The germline V gene encodes CDR1 SGDLS and CDR2 YYNGEE. As DNA, the CDR3 is TGTGCCAGCAGCGTAGGCCGGGGAAGGGGCCCGGCACTCACAGATACGCAGTATTTT. It codes for CASSVGRGRGPALTDTQYF.

In regard to this clonotype: A much bigger clone sits one base away, suggesting this may be a read error. The chain carries TRBV4-3 and TRBJ2-1; D might be TRBD1 (6 bases). Germline CDR1 is LGHNA and CDR2 is YSLEER. This CDR3 is 15 amino acids long. CDR3 in amino acids: CASRQVQGGYNEQLF. The CDR3 nucleotides are TGCGCCAGCAGACAAGTACAGGGTGGATACAATGAGCAGCTCTTC.

This clonotype was observed many times. This sequence joins TRBV5-1 and TRBJ2-7; D might be TRBD1 (6 bases). This CDR3 has 13 amino acids. Trimming took 5 bases from V and 2 from J, leaving 11 bases between them. Looked up from germline, CDR1 is SGHRS and CDR2 is YFSETQ. The CDR3 protein is CASRQGNPYEQYF. The DNA of the CDR3 is TGCGCCAGCAGACAGGGAAACCCCTACGAGCAGTACTTC.

This clonotype was observed a few times. J is TRBJ2-3 and V is TRBV7-3; TRBD1 is a possible D gene (6 bases). The germline gives CDR1 SGHTA, CDR2 FQGTGA. The length of the CDR3 is 15 residues. Trimming stripped 4 bases from V and 4 bases from J, with 15 bases between. CDR3 nucleotide sequence: TGTGCCAGCAGCTCACAGGGTTTTAACGCAGATACGCAGTATTTT. Translated: CASSSQGFNADTQYF.

The chain links TRBV12-3 or TRBV12-4 to TRBJ1-5, with D hard to call. This CDR3 comprises 15 residues. V was trimmed by 4 bases and J by 0 bases, leaving 10 bases between them. The CDR3 region has the DNA TGTGCCAGCAGTTCCCGGGGATATAGCAATCAGCCCCAGCATTTT. As protein: CASSSRGYSNQPQHF.

This clonotype has only a few counts. The CDR3 protein is CASILQGDTEAFF. In DNA form, the CDR3 reads TGTGCCAGCATCCTACAGGGGGACACTGAAGCTTTCTTT. The chain uses TRBV5-6 and TRBJ1-1, with 8 bases aligning to TRBD1. The CDR3 runs 13 residues. Germline CDR1 and CDR2: SGHDT and YYEEEE. With V trimmed by 6 bases and J by 3 bases, 4 bases remained unmatched.

This clonotype was detected only a few times. The V gene is TRBV7-8, the J gene TRBJ2-3, with D perhaps being TRBD1 or TRBD2 (5 bases each). Trimming stripped 5 bases from V and 4 bases from J, with 7 bases between. Germline loops: CDR1 SGHVS, CDR2 FQNEAQ. The CDR3 length is 12 residues. CDR3 in amino acids: CASSRGADTQYF. In DNA form, the CDR3 reads TGTGCCAGCAGCCGGGGCGCAGATACGCAGTATTTT.

This chain connects TRBV6-1 to TRBJ2-3; D not certain. V lost 4 bases and J 1 base, leaving 15 bases between the germline ends. Germline CDR1 is MNHNS and CDR2 is SASEGT. The CDR3 is 16 amino acids. The CDR3 DNA reads TGTGCCAGCAGTGGCCTAGAAGGGTCAGGCACAGATACGCAGTATTTT. Translating gives CASSGLEGSGTDTQYF.

This clonotype was detected only a few times. This rearrangement joins TRBV15 to TRBJ2-5; perhaps D is TRBD1 or TRBD2 (5 bases each). Per germline, CDR1 LNHNV and CDR2 YYDKDF (reference sequence). This CDR3 has 15 residues. V gave up 0 bases and J gave up 0 bases, with 8 bases separating them. The CDR3 loop reads CATSRDRGDQETQYF. In DNA, the CDR3 is TGTGCCACCAGCAGAGATAGAGGGGACCAAGAGACCCAGTACTTC. The variable domain in full, completed from reference TRBV15 and TRBJ2-5, reads DAMVIQNPRYQVTQFGKPVTLSCSQTLNHNVMYWYQQKSSQAPKLLFHYYDKDFNNEADTPDNFQSRRPNTSFCFLDIRSPGLGDTAMYLCATSRDRGDQETQYFGPGTRLLVL.

In its sample, this clonotype was seen a few times. This chain joins TRBV6-2 or TRBV6-3 and TRBJ2-7; D is possibly TRBD2 (6 bases). The CDR3 covers 13 residues. The V gene lost 5 bases and the J gene lost 6 bases, with 14 bases spanning the gap. CDR1 MNHEY and CDR2 SVGEGT come from the germline V gene. The CDR3 here is CASSVGREAEQYF. CDR3 in DNA: TGTGCCAGCAGTGTTGGCAGGGAGGCCGAGCAGTACTTC.

The chain employs TRBV19 and TRBJ2-5, with 10 nucleotides matching TRBD2. The CDR3 consists of 15 residues. The V segment lost 5 bases and the J segment 3 bases; nucleotides outside the gene matches: 6. CDR1 is LNHDA and CDR2 is SQIVND in the germline V gene (reference sequence). The CDR3 DNA is TGTGCCAGTAGTGAAGGACTAGCGGAGAAAGAGACCCAGTACTTC. Translated: CASSEGLAEKETQYF.

The table lists this clonotype with a few counts. V usage is TRBV7-9 and J usage is TRBJ2-7, with TRBD1 matching 7 bases. J lost 5 bases, V lost 0 bases, and 10 bases had no gene match. Germline CDR1 SEHNR, CDR2 FQNEAQ (reference sequence). This CDR3 comprises 16 residues. CDR3 sequence: CASSLAPGTDEHEQYF. The CDR3, as DNA: TGTGCCAGCAGCTTAGCCCCCGGGACAGATGAGCACGAGCAGTACTTC.